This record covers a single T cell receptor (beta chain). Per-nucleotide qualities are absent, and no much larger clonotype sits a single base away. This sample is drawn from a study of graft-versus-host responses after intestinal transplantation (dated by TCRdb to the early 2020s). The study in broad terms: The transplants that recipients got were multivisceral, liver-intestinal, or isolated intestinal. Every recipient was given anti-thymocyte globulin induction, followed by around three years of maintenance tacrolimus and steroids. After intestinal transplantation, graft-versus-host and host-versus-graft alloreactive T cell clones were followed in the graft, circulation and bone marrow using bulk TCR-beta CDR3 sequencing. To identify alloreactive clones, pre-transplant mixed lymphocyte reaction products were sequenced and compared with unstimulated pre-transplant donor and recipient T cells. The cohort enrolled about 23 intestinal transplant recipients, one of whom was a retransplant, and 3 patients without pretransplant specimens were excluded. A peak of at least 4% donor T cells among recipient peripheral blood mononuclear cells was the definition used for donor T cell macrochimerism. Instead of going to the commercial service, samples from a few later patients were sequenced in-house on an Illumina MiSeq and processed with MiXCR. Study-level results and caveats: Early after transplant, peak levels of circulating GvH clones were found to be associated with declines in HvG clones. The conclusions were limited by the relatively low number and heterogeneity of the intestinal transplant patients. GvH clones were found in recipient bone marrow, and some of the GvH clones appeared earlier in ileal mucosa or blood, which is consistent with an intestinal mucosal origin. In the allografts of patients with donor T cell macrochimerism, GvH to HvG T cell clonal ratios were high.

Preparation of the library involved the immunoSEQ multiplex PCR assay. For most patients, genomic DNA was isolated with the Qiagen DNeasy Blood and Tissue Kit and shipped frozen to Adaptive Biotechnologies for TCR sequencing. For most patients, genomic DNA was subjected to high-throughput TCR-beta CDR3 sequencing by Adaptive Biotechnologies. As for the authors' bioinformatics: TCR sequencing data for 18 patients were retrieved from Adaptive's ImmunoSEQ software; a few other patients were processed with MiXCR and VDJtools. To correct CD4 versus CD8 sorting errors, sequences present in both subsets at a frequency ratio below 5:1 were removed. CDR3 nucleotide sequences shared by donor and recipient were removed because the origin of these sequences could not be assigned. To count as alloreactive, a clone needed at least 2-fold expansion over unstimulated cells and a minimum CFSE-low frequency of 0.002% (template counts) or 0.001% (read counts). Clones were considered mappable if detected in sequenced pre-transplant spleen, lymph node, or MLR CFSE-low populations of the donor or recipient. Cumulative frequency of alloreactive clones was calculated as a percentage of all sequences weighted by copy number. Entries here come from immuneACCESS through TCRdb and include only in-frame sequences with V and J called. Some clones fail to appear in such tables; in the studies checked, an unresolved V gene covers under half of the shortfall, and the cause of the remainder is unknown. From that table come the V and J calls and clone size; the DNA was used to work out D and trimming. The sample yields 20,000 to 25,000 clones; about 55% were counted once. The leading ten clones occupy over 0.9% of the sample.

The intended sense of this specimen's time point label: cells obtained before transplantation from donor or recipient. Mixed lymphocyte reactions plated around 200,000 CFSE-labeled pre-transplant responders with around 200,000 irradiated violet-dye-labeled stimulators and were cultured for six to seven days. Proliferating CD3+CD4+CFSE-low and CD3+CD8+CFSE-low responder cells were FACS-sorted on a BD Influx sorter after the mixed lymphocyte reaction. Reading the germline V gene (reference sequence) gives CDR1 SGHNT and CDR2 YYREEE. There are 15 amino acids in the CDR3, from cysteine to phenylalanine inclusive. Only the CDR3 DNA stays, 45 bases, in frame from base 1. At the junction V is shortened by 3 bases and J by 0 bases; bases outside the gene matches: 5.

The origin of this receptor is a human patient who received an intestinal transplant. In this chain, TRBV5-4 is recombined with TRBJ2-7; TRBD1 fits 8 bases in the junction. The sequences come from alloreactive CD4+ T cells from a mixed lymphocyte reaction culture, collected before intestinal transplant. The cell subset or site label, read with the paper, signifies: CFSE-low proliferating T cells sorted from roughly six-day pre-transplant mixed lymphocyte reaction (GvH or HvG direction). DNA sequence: TGTGCCAGCAGCTCTCGGACAGGGCCCTCCTACGAGCAGTACTTC. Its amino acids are CASSSRTGPSYEQYF.